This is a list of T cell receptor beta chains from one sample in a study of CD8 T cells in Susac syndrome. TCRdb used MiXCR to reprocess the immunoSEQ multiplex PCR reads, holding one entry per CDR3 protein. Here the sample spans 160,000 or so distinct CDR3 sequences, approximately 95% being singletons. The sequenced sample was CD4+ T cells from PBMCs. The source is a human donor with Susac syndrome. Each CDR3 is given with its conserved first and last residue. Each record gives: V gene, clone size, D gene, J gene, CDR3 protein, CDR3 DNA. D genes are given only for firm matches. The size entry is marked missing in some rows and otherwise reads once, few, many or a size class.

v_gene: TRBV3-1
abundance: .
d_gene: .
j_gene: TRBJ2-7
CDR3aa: CASSQRRQSDEQYF
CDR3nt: TGTGCCAGCAGCCAACGACGACAATCGGATGAGCAGTACTTC

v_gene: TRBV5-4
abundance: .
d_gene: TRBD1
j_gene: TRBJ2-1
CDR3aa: CASSPGQGRNEQFF
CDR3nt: TGTGCCAGCAGCCCGGGACAGGGACGGAATGAGCAGTTCTTC

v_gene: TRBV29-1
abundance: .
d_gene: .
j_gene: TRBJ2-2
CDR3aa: CSVDPKNTGELFF
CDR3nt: TGCAGCGTTGACCCGAAGAACACCGGGGAGCTGTTTTTT

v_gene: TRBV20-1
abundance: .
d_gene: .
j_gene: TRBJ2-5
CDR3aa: CSARRVYSVPRETQYF
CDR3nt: TGCAGTGCTAGGCGAGTTTATAGCGTACCAAGGGAGACCCAGTACTTC

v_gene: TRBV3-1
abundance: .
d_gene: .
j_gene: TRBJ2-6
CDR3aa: CASSHTHGSGANVLTF
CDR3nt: TGTGCCAGCAGCCATACCCATGGTTCTGGGGCCAACGTCCTGACTTTC

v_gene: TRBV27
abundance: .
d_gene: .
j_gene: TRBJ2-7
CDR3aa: CASSLGVGEQYF
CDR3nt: TGTGCCAGCAGTTTAGGGGTGGGCGAGCAGTACTTC

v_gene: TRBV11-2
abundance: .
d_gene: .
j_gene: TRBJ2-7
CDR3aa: CASSQGSQRDPYEQYF
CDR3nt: TGTGCCAGCAGCCAAGGCTCCCAACGCGACCCCTACGAGCAGTACTTC

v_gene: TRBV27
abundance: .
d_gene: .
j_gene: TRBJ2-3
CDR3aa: CASSSGTLGDTQYF
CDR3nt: TGTGCCAGCAGTTCTGGGACACTCGGGGATACGCAGTATTTT

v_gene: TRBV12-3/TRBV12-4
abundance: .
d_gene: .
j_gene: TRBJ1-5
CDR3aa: CASSREQGGGNQPQHF
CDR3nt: TGTGCCAGCAGTCGCGAACAGGGAGGCGGCAATCAGCCCCAGCATTTT

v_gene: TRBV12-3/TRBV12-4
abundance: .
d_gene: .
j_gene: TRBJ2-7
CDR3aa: CASTVSGVYEQYF
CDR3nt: TGTGCCAGCACCGTATCCGGGGTCTACGAGCAGTACTTC

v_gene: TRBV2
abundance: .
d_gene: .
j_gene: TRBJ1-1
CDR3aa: CASLFYGGEAFF
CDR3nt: TGTGCCAGCCTCTTTTACGGGGGTGAAGCTTTCTTT

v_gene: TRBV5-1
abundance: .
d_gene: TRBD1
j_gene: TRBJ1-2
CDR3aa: CASSYDRGLEGGYTF
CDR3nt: TGCGCCAGCAGCTACGACAGGGGGCTCGAGGGGGGCTACACCTTC

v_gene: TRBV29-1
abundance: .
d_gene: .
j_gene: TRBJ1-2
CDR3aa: CSVPGTQRAPYGYTF
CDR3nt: TGCAGCGTGCCCGGGACCCAACGGGCCCCATATGGCTACACCTTC

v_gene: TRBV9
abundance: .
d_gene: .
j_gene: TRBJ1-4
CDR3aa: CASSSGTSNEKLFF
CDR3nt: TGTGCCAGCAGTTCAGGGACTAGTAATGAAAAACTGTTTTTT

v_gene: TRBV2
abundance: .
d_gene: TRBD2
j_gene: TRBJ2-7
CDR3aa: CASSDPGLGFGQYF
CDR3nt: TGTGCCAGCAGTGACCCGGGACTAGGTTTCGGGCAGTACTTC

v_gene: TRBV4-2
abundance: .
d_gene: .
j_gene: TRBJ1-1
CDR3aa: CASSQGTGATEAFF
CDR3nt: TGTGCCAGCAGCCAAGGGACCGGGGCGACTGAAGCTTTCTTT

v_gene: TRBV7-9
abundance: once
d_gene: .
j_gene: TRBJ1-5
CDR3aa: CASSLDTLHPQHF
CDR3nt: TGTGCCAGCAGCTTAGACACACTCCACCCCCAGCATTTT

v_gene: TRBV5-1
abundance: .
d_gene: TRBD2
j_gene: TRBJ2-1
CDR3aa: CASSLGGGGNNEQFF
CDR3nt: TGCGCCAGCAGCTTGGGAGGCGGGGGAAACAATGAGCAGTTCTTC

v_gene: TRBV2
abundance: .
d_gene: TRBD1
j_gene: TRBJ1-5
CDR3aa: CASSEDLTGGYSNQPQHF
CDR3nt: TGTGCCAGCAGTGAAGACTTGACAGGGGGGTATAGCAATCAGCCCCAGCATTTT

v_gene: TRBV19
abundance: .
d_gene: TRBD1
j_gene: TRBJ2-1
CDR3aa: CASVDRANEQFF
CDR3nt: TGTGCCAGCGTGGACAGGGCCAATGAGCAGTTCTTC

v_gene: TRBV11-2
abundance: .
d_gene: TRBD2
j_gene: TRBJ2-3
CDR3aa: CASSLVPGGSTDTQYF
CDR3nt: TGTGCCAGCAGCTTAGTCCCGGGGGGGAGCACAGATACGCAGTATTTT

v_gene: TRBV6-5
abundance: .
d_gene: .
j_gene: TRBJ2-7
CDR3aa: CASRQGQAAYEQYF
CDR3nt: TGTGCCAGCAGGCAAGGGCAGGCTGCCTACGAGCAGTACTTC

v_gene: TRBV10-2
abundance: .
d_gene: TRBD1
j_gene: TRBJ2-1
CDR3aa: CASSPLGQSEQFF
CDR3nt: TGCGCCAGCAGTCCCTTGGGACAGTCTGAGCAGTTCTTC

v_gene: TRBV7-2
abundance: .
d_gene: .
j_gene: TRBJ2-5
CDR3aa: CASSHPFGTQYF
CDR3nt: TGTGCCAGCAGCCACCCCTTCGGGACCCAGTACTTC

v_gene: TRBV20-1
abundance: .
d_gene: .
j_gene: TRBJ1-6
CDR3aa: CSASRANNSPLHF
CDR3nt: TGCAGTGCTAGCAGGGCCAATAATTCACCCCTCCACTTT

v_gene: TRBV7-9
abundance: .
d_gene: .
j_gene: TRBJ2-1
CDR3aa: CASSLGYGEQFF
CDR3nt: TGTGCCAGCAGCTTAGGGTATGGGGAGCAGTTCTTC

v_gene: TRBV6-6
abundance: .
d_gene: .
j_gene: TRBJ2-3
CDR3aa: CASIGGLTDTQYF
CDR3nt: TGTGCCAGCATTGGAGGACTCACAGATACGCAGTATTTT

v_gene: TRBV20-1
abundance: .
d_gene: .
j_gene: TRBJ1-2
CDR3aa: CSAALPSGYGYTF
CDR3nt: TGCAGTGCTGCACTGCCTTCAGGCTATGGCTACACCTTC

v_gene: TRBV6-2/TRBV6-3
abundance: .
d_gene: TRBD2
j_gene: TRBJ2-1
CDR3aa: CASRETSGANNEQFF
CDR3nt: TGTGCCAGCAGGGAGACTAGCGGGGCTAACAATGAGCAGTTCTTC

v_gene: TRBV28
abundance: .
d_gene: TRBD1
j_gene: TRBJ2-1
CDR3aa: CAIQTGVLNNEQFF
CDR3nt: TGTGCCATCCAAACAGGGGTCCTGAACAATGAGCAGTTCTTC

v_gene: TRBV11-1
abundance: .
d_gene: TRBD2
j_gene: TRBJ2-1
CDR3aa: CASTHLLGGDEQFF
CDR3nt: TGTGCCAGCACCCACTTACTGGGGGGGGATGAGCAGTTCTTC

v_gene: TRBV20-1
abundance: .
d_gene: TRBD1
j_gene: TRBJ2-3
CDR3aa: CSAPAQTGGYTDTQYF
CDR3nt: TGCAGTGCTCCAGCCCAAACAGGGGGATACACAGATACGCAGTATTTT

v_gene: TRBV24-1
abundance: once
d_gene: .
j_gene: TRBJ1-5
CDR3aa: CATSDLRGVYQPQHF
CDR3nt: TGTGCCACCAGTGATTTGAGGGGGGTATATCAGCCCCAGCATTTT

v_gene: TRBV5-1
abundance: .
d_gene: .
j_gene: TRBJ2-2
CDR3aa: CASSFSGNTGELFF
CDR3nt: TGCGCCAGCAGCTTTTCAGGAAACACCGGGGAGCTGTTTTTT

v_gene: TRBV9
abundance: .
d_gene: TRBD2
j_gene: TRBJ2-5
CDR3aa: CASSTGTSGETQYF
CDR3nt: TGTGCCAGCAGCACCGGGACTAGCGGAGAGACCCAGTACTTC

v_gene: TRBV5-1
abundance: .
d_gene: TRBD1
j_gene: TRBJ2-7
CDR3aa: CASSFETGGSYEQYF
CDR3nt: TGCGCCAGCAGCTTCGAGACAGGGGGCTCCTACGAGCAGTACTTC

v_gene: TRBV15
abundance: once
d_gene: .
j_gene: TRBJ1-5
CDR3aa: CATSIGRPSNQPQHF
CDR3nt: TGTGCCACCAGCATCGGACGGCCAAGCAATCAGCCCCAGCATTTT

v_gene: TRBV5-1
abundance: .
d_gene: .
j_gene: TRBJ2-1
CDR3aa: CASSYDREQFF
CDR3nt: TGCGCCAGCAGTTACGACAGGGAGCAGTTCTTC

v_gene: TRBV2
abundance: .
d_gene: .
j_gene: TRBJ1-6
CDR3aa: CASSVEGGSPLHF
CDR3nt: TGTGCCAGCAGTGTGGAGGGAGGCTCACCCCTCCACTTT

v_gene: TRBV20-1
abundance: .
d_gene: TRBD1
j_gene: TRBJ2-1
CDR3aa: CSARIGGITYNEQFF
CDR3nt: TGCAGTGCTAGGATAGGGGGCATAACGTACAATGAGCAGTTCTTC

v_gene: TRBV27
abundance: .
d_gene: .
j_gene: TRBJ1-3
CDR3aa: CASGRAGNTIYF
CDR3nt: TGTGCCAGCGGCCGAGCAGGAAACACCATATATTTT

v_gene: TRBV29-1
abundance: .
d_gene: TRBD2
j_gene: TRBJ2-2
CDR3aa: CSAGEGSGELFF
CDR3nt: TGCAGCGCTGGGGAGGGGAGCGGGGAGCTGTTTTTT

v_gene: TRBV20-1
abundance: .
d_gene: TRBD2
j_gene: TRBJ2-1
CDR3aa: CSAVGDGGYSYNEQFF
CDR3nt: TGCAGTGCTGTTGGGGACGGGGGGTACTCCTACAATGAGCAGTTCTTC

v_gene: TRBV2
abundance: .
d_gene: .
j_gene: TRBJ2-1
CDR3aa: CATLLADSYNEQFF
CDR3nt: TGTGCCACTCTTTTAGCGGACTCCTACAATGAGCAGTTCTTC

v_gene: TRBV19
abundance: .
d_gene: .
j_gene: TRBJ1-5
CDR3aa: CASSIVWQGNQPQHF
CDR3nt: TGTGCCAGTAGTATCGTTTGGCAGGGGAATCAGCCCCAGCATTTT

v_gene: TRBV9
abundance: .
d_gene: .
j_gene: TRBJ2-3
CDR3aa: CASSVIGEDTQYF
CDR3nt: TGTGCCAGCAGCGTAATCGGGGAAGATACGCAGTATTTT

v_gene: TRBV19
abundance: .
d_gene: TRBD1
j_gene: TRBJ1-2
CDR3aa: CASRQGLVSYGYTF
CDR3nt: TGTGCCAGTAGACAGGGGTTAGTAAGCTATGGCTACACCTTC

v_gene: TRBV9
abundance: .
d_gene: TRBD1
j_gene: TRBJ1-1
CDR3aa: CASSKTGGLNTEAFF
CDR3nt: TGTGCCAGCAGTAAGACAGGGGGTTTGAACACTGAAGCTTTCTTT

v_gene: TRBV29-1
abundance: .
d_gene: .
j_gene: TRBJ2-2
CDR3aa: CSVGGGGRTGELFF
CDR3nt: TGCAGCGTTGGAGGGGGGGGTCGTACCGGGGAGCTGTTTTTT

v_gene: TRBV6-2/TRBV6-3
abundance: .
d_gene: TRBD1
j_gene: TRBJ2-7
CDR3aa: CASTTTGTGGYEQYF
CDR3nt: TGTGCCAGCACCACCACCGGGACAGGAGGCTACGAGCAGTACTTC

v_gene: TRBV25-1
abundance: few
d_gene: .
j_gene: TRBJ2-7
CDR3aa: CASSVVYEQYF
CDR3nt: TGTGCCAGCAGTGTAGTATACGAGCAGTACTTC

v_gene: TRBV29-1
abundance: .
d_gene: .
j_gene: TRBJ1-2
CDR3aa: CSVEGQTGLYGYTF
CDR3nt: TGCAGCGTTGAAGGGCAGACGGGTCTCTATGGCTACACCTTC

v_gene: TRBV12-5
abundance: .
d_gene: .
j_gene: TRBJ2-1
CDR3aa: CASGLGQGGRYNEQFF
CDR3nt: TGTGCTAGTGGTTTGGGACAGGGCGGGAGGTACAATGAGCAGTTCTTC

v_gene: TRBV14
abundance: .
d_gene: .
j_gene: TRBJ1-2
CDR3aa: CASSLQGISGYTF
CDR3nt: TGTGCCAGCAGCCTACAGGGTATCTCTGGCTACACCTTC

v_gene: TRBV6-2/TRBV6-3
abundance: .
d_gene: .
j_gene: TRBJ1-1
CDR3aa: CASSHGQSSEAFF
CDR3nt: TGTGCCAGCAGTCACGGACAAAGCTCTGAAGCTTTCTTT

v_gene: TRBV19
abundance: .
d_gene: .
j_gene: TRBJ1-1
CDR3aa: CASRVQMAEAFF
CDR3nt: TGTGCCAGCAGGGTTCAAATGGCTGAAGCTTTCTTT

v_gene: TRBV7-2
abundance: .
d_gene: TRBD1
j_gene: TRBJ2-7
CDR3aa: CASSLASTRGRGYEQYF
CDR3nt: TGTGCCAGCAGCTTAGCCTCAACCAGGGGGCGCGGATACGAGCAGTACTTC

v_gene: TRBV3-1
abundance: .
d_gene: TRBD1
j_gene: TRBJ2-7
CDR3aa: CASSRRQGLDEQYF
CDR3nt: TGTGCCAGCAGCCGAAGACAGGGGCTCGACGAGCAGTACTTC

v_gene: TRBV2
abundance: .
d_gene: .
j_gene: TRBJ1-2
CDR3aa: CASSFTEGYGYTF
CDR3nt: TGTGCCAGCAGTTTTACCGAGGGGTATGGCTACACCTTC